This T cell receptor beta chain stems from a study of control samples from healthy donors and cancer patients. Generated by immunoSEQ multiplex PCR, the TCRdb table keeps only in-frame clones and is missing some. Of 100,000 to 150,000 clones listed, around 86% are singletons. This CDR3 is 16 amino acids long. Germline CDR1 reads LNHDA; CDR2 reads SQIVND (reference sequence). V lost 3 bases and J 2 bases, leaving 13 bases between the germline ends. The rearrangement joins TRBV19 to TRBJ2-2, with D possibly TRBD1 on 6 matching bases. This receptor was taken from a man in his forties in good health. Material for sequencing was blood. In nucleotides, the CDR3 is TGTGCCAGTAGTATTCCCCCAGGGGCTAACACCGGGGAGCTGTTTTTT. The encoded protein is CASSIPPGANTGELFF. The full variable domain, with the rest looked up from reference TRBV19 and TRBJ2-2, is DGGITQSPKYLFRKEGQNVTLSCEQNLNHDAMYWYRQDPGQGLRLIYYSQIVNDFQKGDIAEGYSVSREKKESFPLTVTSAQKNPTAFYLCASSIPPGANTGELFFGEGSRLTVL.